This T cell receptor (beta chain) came from a study of shared clonotypes between healthy human individuals. For the study at large: Every donor yielded three CD4 naive, three CD4 memory, two CD8 naive and one CD8 memory plate. Study conclusions and caveats: With few donors, the genetic and exposure-history diversity represented was limited. Among four donors, approximately 5% of naive CD4 clonotypes were found in common.

For every subset, genomic DNA was evenly distributed across several immunoSEQ plates. Here immunoSEQ multiplex PCR was the method, and the copy in TCRdb shows in-frame clones only, minus some. The sample shows approximately 2,200,000 clones, about 93% of them seen only once. Naive CD8 populations comprised CD45RO-negative cells positively selected for CCR7, excluding terminally differentiated effector memory CD45RA+ cells. Turning to this clone: Its antigen is not identified.

This CDR3 has 15 amino acids. V lost 3 bases, J lost 9 bases, and 10 bases stayed unmatched. The germline V gene encodes CDR1 SGHTA and CDR2 FQGTGA. This rearrangement joins TRBV7-3 to TRBJ2-1; 8 bases are a match to TRBD2. This sequence originates from a man between 18 and 29 years old in good health. Some clones in this sample may be carry-over from other donors' samples. Sequencing input: naive CD8+ T cells from PBMCs. The CDR3 reads CASSFSGMGSPEQFF. For the CDR3, the DNA is TGTGCCAGCAGCTTTAGCGGGATGGGATCCCCTGAGCAGTTCTTC. The whole variable domain, filled in from reference TRBV7-3 and TRBJ2-1, reads GAGVSQTPSNKVTEKGKYVELRCDPISGHTALYWYRQSLGQGPEFLIYFQGTGAADDSGLPNDRFFAVRPEGSVSTLKIQRTERGDSAVYLCASSFSGMGSPEQFFGPGTRLTVL.